This TCR beta chain was sequenced in a study of graft-versus-host responses after intestinal transplantation. As for the study in general: Transplantation in recipients was multivisceral, liver-intestinal, or isolated intestinal. Recipients uniformly received anti-thymocyte globulin induction, followed by tacrolimus and steroids for about 3 years.

The starting material, graft tissue, was processed to release intraepithelial and lamina propria lymphocytes. Some clones are missing from TCRdb's copy, which holds only in-frame ones; the method was immunoSEQ multiplex PCR. This sample has approximately 37,000 clones; 87% occur once, and the top ten carry more than 15%. Study results and limitations: Across patients carrying graft-donor T cell macrochimerism, allografts held high graft-versus-host to host-versus-graft clonal ratios. Recipient marrow showed GvH clones, some seen first in ileum or blood.

About this clone itself: Antigen: not known.

This CDR3 contains 12 residues. The germline gives CDR1 SQVTM, CDR2 ANQGSEA. Deletions cut 7 bases from V and 5 bases from J, with 14 bases between. This chain joins TRBV29-1 and TRBJ1-2; no clear D gene. The specimen was ileum tissue, collected around 190 days after intestinal transplant. The TCR was taken from a human patient who received an intestinal transplant, so some T cells may come from the graft donor. As DNA, the CDR3 is TGCAGCGCTACCGGCAGAGAATATGGCTACACCTTC. This gives the protein CSATGREYGYTF.